The entry that follows covers one T cell receptor (beta chain) sequence. TCRdb passed the RT-PCR reads through MiXCR, listing each CDR3 protein once. The sample has about 680,000 distinct CDR3 sequences, more than 13% seen once. The CDR3 has 16 amino acids. V gave up 2 bases and J gave up 3 bases; unmatched junction bases: 8. The germline CDR1 and CDR2 sequences are LGHNA and YNFKEQ. This clonotype was sampled from a female donor in good health, serving as a healthy control. The V gene is TRBV4-2, the J gene TRBJ2-7; 9 bases line up with TRBD1. Sequences were obtained from memory CD4+ T cells from blood. CDR3 region: CASSQQQGASGYEQYF. The CDR3 DNA reads TGTGCCAGCAGCCAACAACAGGGGGCCTCGGGCTACGAGCAGTACTTC.